Below, 23 T cell receptor beta chains from the same sample are listed, as sequenced in a study of early T cells in non-severe SARS-CoV-2 infection. Using its own MiXCR run on the 5' RACE reads, TCRdb lists one record per CDR3 protein. The sample includes more than 35,000 distinct CDR3 sequences, 5.3% of them seen just once. Sequenced: whole blood. The receptors stem from an adult who was a healthcare worker with PCR-confirmed SARS-CoV-2 infection or an uninfected control (not recorded which).

This clonotype was counted ten times or more. The V gene is TRBV11-2, the J gene TRBJ2-1; tentatively, D is TRBD1 or TRBD2 (6 bases each). The CDR3 consists of 13 residues. Germline values: CDR1 SGHAT, CDR2 FQNNGV. Trimming removed 8 bases from V and 6 bases from J, with 14 bases in between. The CDR3 reads CASETGGGNEQFF. In nucleotides, the CDR3 is TGTGCCAGCGAGACAGGAGGGGGCAATGAGCAGTTCTTC.

This clonotype showed up many times. The chain joins TRBV19 to TRBJ2-5; D is possibly TRBD2 (5 bases). V was cut by 2 bases and J by 4 bases, with 14 bases left in between. Per germline, CDR1 LNHDA and CDR2 SQIVND (reference sequence). This CDR3 contains 15 residues. The CDR3 nucleotides read TGTGCCAGTAGTATAAGGCTAGCTCGACCAGAGACCCAGTACTTC. It codes for CASSIRLARPETQYF.

This clonotype was detected many times. The rearrangement joins TRBV5-8 to TRBJ2-7, with D possibly matching TRBD1 (7 bases). The CDR3 runs to 17 residues. CDR1 SGHTS and CDR2 YDEGEE come from the germline V gene. The germline V and J ends were trimmed by 10 bases and 0 bases, with 26 bases remaining between them. CDR3 in amino acids: CAATGKAQRVGSYEQYF. CDR3 coding DNA: TGTGCCGCGACAGGGAAAGCCCAGCGGGTAGGCTCCTACGAGCAGTACTTC.

This clonotype was observed many times. V gene TRBV3-1 combines with J gene TRBJ2-1; 8 nucleotides align to TRBD2. Germline CDR1 LGHDT, CDR2 YNNKEL (reference sequence). The CDR3 length is 14 residues. The V segment lost 6 bases and the J segment 9 bases; nucleotides outside the gene matches: 10. The CDR3 nucleotides read TGTGCCAGCAGTCCCGGACTAGCTAGCAGTGAGCAGTTCTTC. It codes for CASSPGLASSEQFF.

The genes are TRBV29-1 and TRBJ1-2; D unresolved. Germline V gene lookup returns CDR1 SQVTM and CDR2 ANQGSEA. The CDR3 is 12 residues long. The V gene lost 3 bases and the J gene lost 0 bases, with 5 bases spanning the gap. This CDR3 reads CSVETTNYGYTF. For the CDR3, the DNA is TGCAGCGTTGAGACAACTAACTATGGCTACACCTTC. Supplemented by reference TRBV29-1 and TRBJ1-2, the full variable domain reads SAVISQKPSRDICQRGTSLTIQCQVDSQVTMMFWYRQQPGQSLTLIATANQGSEATYESGFVIDKFPISRPNLTFSTLTVSNMSPEDSSIYLCSVETTNYGYTFGSGTRLTVV.

This clonotype was counted a few times. The V and J genes are TRBV4-1 and TRBJ1-6, with D possibly TRBD1 on 5 matching bases. The CDR3 sequence is 15 residues long. The V end was cut by 4 bases, the J end by 8 bases, with 15 bases between. CDR1 and CDR2 from the germline V gene are MGHRA and YSYEKL. The DNA for the CDR3 is TGCGCCAGCAGCCCCAAGGTTGGGGACGATTCACCCCTCCACTTT. Its translation: CASSPKVGDDSPLHF.

In its sample, this clonotype was seen a few times. Possible read error: a much larger clone is one base away. The V gene is TRBV18, the J gene TRBJ1-2; 7 bases match TRBD1. The CDR3 length is 13 residues. Germline V lookup: CDR1 KGHSH, CDR2 LQKENI. This CDR3 reads CTSSPDRNYGYTF. The DNA of the CDR3 is TGTACCAGCTCCCCGGACAGGAACTATGGCTACACCTTC. Based on the CDR3 plus reference TRBV18 and TRBJ1-2, the full variable domain is NAGVMQNPRHLVRRRGQEARLRCSPMKGHSHVYWYRQLPEEGLKFMVYLQKENIIDESGMPKERFSAEFPKEGPSILRIQQVVRGDSAAYFCTSSPDRNYGYTFGSGTRLTVV.

This sequence joins TRBV30 and TRBJ2-7; tentative D call: TRBD1 (7 bases). Germline assignment: CDR1 GTSNPN and CDR2 SVGIG (reference sequence). There are 13 residues in the CDR3. Trimming removed 1 base from V and 6 bases from J, with 13 bases in between. The CDR3 DNA follows: TGTGCCTGGAGTGAACCAGGGGGGAGCGAGCAGTACTTC. Its translation: CAWSEPGGSEQYF.

The gene calls are TRBV6-2 or TRBV6-3 and TRBJ1-5; D gene ambiguous. Trimming took 0 bases from V and 4 from J, leaving 7 bases between them. Germline V CDR1 and CDR2: MNHEY, SVGEGT. This CDR3 spans 14 amino acids. CDR3 sequence reads: CASSYSVLNQPQHF. CDR3 nucleotide sequence: TGTGCCAGCAGTTACTCGGTACTGAATCAGCCCCAGCATTTT.

A note on this clonotype: The junction and the germline gene differ at one end; a read error may be behind it. This chain uses TRBV11-2 with TRBJ2-1, with unresolved D. Per the germline V gene, CDR1 is SGHAT and CDR2 is FQNNGV. This CDR3 spans 11 amino acids. The CDR3 DNA reads as TGTGCTAGCAGCCAGTACAATGAGCAGTTCTTC. Translating it yields CASSQYNEQFF.

This clonotype was counted at least ten times. The rearrangement uses TRBV2 and TRBJ2-5; D is perhaps TRBD2 (6 bases). The ends were cut back, 5 bases at V and 2 bases at J, with 15 bases in the middle. This CDR3 has 15 amino acids. The V gene's germline CDR1 is SNHLY and CDR2 FYNNEI. CDR3 DNA sequence: TGTGCCAGCAGTTTTAGCGGAGGGGAACAAGAGACCCAGTACTTC. This encodes CASSFSGGEQETQYF.

The genes are TRBV7-2 and TRBJ2-3; either TRBD1 or TRBD2 may supply D (7 bases each). The CDR3 has 16 residues. Germline CDR1 and CDR2: SGHTA and FQGNSA. The V gene lost 5 bases and the J gene lost 3 bases, with 18 bases spanning the gap. The CDR3 DNA reads TGTGCCAGCAGCGTCTTCAGGGGGGGCCTGACAGATACGCAGTATTTT. This sequence encodes CASSVFRGGLTDTQYF.

V and J are TRBV12-3 or TRBV12-4 and TRBJ2-1; 7 nucleotides agree with TRBD2. The trim removed 6 bases at V and 7 bases at J, leaving 15 bases unmatched. The CDR3 runs 16 residues. CDR3 residues: CASSRGSSQVQNEQFF. CDR3 nucleotides: TGTGCCAGCAGCCGCGGGAGCTCTCAAGTCCAGAATGAGCAGTTCTTC.

This clonotype has a count of ten or more. V gene TRBV6-6 combines with J gene TRBJ2-5; D gene uncertain. CDR1 and CDR2 (germline): MNHNY, SVGAGI (reference sequence). V was clipped by 5 bases and J by 2 bases, with 6 bases between them. The CDR3 has 12 amino acids. CDR3 nucleotide sequence: TGTGCCAGCAGTGGATTACAAGAGACCCAGTACTTC. Its translation: CASSGLQETQYF.

This clonotype was counted many times. The chain couples TRBV11-3 to TRBJ2-5; 11 nucleotides align to TRBD2. This CDR3 has 16 residues. The V and J ends lost 5 bases and 2 bases, in that order; junction bases with no gene match: 7. Germline loops: CDR1 SGHNT, CDR2 YENEEA. This chain's CDR3 is CASSHPGTSGQETQYF. CDR3 DNA sequence: TGTGCCAGCAGCCATCCCGGGACTAGCGGACAAGAGACCCAGTACTTC.

This clonotype was observed many times. The chain links TRBV15 to TRBJ1-2; maybe TRBD1 (5 bases). The germline CDR1 and CDR2 sequences are LNHNV and YYDKDF (reference sequence). CDR3 length equals 14 residues. Trimming removed 1 base at V and 6 bases at J, with 12 bases between. The CDR3 DNA is TGTGCCACCAGCAGAGTGGACAAATACGATGGCTACACCTTC. Translation: CATSRVDKYDGYTF. Full variable domain (missing parts from reference TRBV15 and TRBJ1-2): DAMVIQNPRYQVTQFGKPVTLSCSQTLNHNVMYWYQQKSSQAPKLLFHYYDKDFNNEADTPDNFQSRRPNTSFCFLDIRSPGLGDTAMYLCATSRVDKYDGYTFGSGTRLTVV.

This clonotype occurred many times. The rearrangement joins TRBV24-1 to TRBJ1-2; tentative D call: TRBD1 (6 bases). Germline V gene lookup returns CDR1 KGHDR and CDR2 SFDVKD. V gave up 4 bases and J gave up 4 bases, with 9 bases separating them. CDR3 length: 13 residues. CDR3 in DNA: TGTGCCACCAGTGAAGACAGGAGCTATGGCTACACCTTC. Amino acid sequence: CATSEDRSYGYTF.

In its sample, this clonotype was seen many times. J is TRBJ1-5 and V is TRBV29-1, with D possibly TRBD1 on 6 matching bases. This CDR3 is built from 13 residues. Germline CDR1 reads SQVTM; CDR2 reads ANQGSEA. Trimming left V 5 bases short and J 3 bases short, with 11 bases between. The CDR3: CSVSTGPNQPQHF. CDR3 sequence (DNA): TGCAGCGTTTCTACAGGGCCCAATCAGCCCCAGCATTTT.

This clonotype was recorded at least ten times. J is TRBJ1-5 and V is TRBV20-1; 8 bases fit TRBD1. This CDR3 is 13 amino acids long. V trimming: 2 bases; J trimming: 8 bases; junction bases outside the gene matches: 5. The V gene's germline CDR1 is DFQATT and CDR2 SNEGSKA (reference sequence). In nucleotides, the CDR3 is TGCAGTGCTAGACGGACAGGGCGGGAGCCCCAGCATTTT. Protein sequence: CSARRTGREPQHF.

The table lists this clonotype with a few counts. The V gene is TRBV18, the J gene TRBJ2-5; a possible D gene is TRBD2 (5 bases). The CDR3 spans 13 residues. Trimming cost V 1 base and J 4 bases, with 7 bases left between them. Germline V gene sequence: CDR1 KGHSH, CDR2 LQKENI. DNA of the CDR3: TGTGCCAGCTCACCACGCGGAGGAGAGACCCAGTACTTC. Translating gives CASSPRGGETQYF.

This clonotype was seen many times. The CDR3 is CASSLSGSGGYEQYF. CDR3 nucleotide sequence: TGTGCCAGCAGCTTATCGGGTAGCGGGGGCTACGAGCAGTACTTC. The gene calls are TRBV7-2 and TRBJ2-7, with 9 bases lining up with TRBD2. This CDR3 comprises 15 residues. Germline-derived CDR1 and CDR2 are SGHTA and FQGNSA. The J segment lost 3 bases and the V segment lost 2 bases, leaving 5 bases of the junction unmatched. The full variable domain, with the rest looked up from reference TRBV7-2 and TRBJ2-7, is GAGVSQSPSNKVTEKGKDVELRCDPISGHTALYWYRQSLGQGLEFLIYFQGNSAPDKSGLPSDRFSAERTGGSVSTLTIQRTQQEDSAVYLCASSLSGSGGYEQYFGPGTRLTVT.

This clonotype was seen many times. It is unclear where the CDR3 begins or ends on the DNA, so no DNA is shown, and the CDR3 is as TCRdb lists it. The chain links TRBV11-2 to TRBJ1-1; TRBD1 is taken as the D call from the table, unchecked against the DNA. Germline CDR1 reads SGHAT; CDR2 reads FQNNGV. The CDR3 has 15 amino acids, counting both end residues. This CDR3 reads CASTPLWGQNTEAFF.

J is TRBJ2-2 and V is TRBV7-2; TRBD2 agrees at 7 bases. The CDR3 runs to 17 residues. J lost 2 bases, V lost 3 bases, and 9 bases had no gene match. From germline, CDR1 is SGHTA and CDR2 FQGNSA. The CDR3 DNA follows: TGTGCCAGCAGCTTTCCCAGGAGCGGGGTAAACACCGGGGAGCTGTTTTTT. It encodes CASSFPRSGVNTGELFF.